These T cell receptor beta chains were read from a single sample in a study of blood T cell repertoires in COVID-19. Here immunoSEQ multiplex PCR was the method, and the copy in TCRdb shows in-frame clones only, minus some. Of 75,000 to 85,000 clones detected, roughly four fifths appear once; the ten largest clones hold approximately 7.3%. Sequenced: peripheral blood. The receptors originated from a human donor in a cohort sampled during active COVID-19. Both conserved end residues are trimmed from each CDR3. Fields, in order: clone size, V gene, J gene, CDR3 protein. Size is stated for part of the rows, as once, few or many counts, or as a class when the clone is expanded.

NA	TRBV19	TRBJ1-2	ATQTGIYGYT
NA	TRBV6-5	TRBJ2-7	ASVQGGAPIYEQY
NA	TRBV5-4	TRBJ2-4	ASSGMSGGVENIQY
NA	TRBV7-8	TRBJ2-7	ASSLNPGGQLAEQY
NA	TRBV5-1	TRBJ1-1	ASSLKSTGLVLGEAF
once	TRBV7-6	TRBJ2-7	ASSLRNGQGVAGAYEQY
many	TRBV14	TRBJ1-5	ASSQGTGNQPQH
few	TRBV19	TRBJ1-2	ASSEVGTGESDGYT
NA	TRBV6-5	TRBJ1-2	ASSQGSRGYT
NA	TRBV20-1	TRBJ2-4	SASLSGAKNIQY
few	TRBV5-4	TRBJ1-1	ASSPGGQFNTEAF
once	TRBV5-8	TRBJ2-3	ASSFGTSMSDTQY
NA	TRBV9	TRBJ1-3	ASSERSGSGNTIY
NA	TRBV7-9	TRBJ1-2	ASSFPGQVYGYT
NA	TRBV12-3/TRBV12-4	TRBJ1-5	ASSTRSLQPQH
NA	TRBV7-9	TRBJ1-4	ATAGTGGMALTNEKLF
NA	TRBV18	TRBJ1-1	ASSPESGRPTEAF
NA	TRBV24-1	TRBJ2-5	ATSDSSRGSKETQY
NA	TRBV5-1	TRBJ1-4	ASSLVPLQAYNEKLF
once	TRBV30	TRBJ1-2	AWSKQGAKGYGYT
NA	TRBV12-5	TRBJ1-1	ASGPEGGFTEAF
once	TRBV10-3	TRBJ2-1	AIKQGGSYNEQF
NA	TRBV21-1	TRBJ1-5	AWRGGPQH
NA	TRBV7-8	TRBJ2-1	ASSFGGVSNEQF
NA	TRBV6-5	TRBJ1-5	ASSTNGQPQH
NA	TRBV3-1/TRBV3-2	TRBJ2-5	ASRGLAGGPRETQY
NA	TRBV30	TRBJ1-3	AWSYGENTIY
NA	TRBV3-1/TRBV3-2	TRBJ1-1	ASSQESQGNTEAF
NA	TRBV7-7	TRBJ2-5	ASSSRTGGAETQY
few	TRBV6-5	TRBJ1-1	ASSYAQGTEAF
NA	TRBV6-2/TRBV6-3	TRBJ1-2	ASSYSTGSLRNYGYT
once	TRBV5-5	TRBJ1-4	ASSPTENEKLF
NA	TRBV7-2	TRBJ2-7	ASSLAAPPSGGAGEQY
NA	TRBV3-1/TRBV3-2	TRBJ2-3	ASSQSLLPDTQY
NA	TRBV27	TRBJ2-5	ASSPENRGRETQY
few	TRBV18	TRBJ2-7	ASSHRTSGGTYEQY
NA	TRBV11-1	TRBJ1-1	ASSSQRGDTEAF
NA	TRBV30	TRBJ2-7	AWSGKLAGSYEQY
NA	TRBV10-1	TRBJ1-2	ARSRPGQTSLNYGYT
NA	TRBV6-2/TRBV6-3	TRBJ2-7	ASSYGGGKAYEQY
NA	TRBV19	TRBJ2-7	ASTAPGQDYEQY
NA	TRBV6-1	TRBJ1-3	ASSGNFGQGGGNTIY
NA	TRBV4-2	TRBJ2-7	ASSQEGGLYEQY
NA	TRBV6-1	TRBJ1-2	ASSTTPNYGYT
NA	TRBV5-1	TRBJ2-3	ASSLVRFSTDTQY
once	TRBV18	TRBJ2-7	ASSPTGAPPMIYEQY
NA	TRBV7-6	TRBJ2-2	ASSGMQGTGELF